The rows below give T cell receptor beta chains drawn from one sample of a study of cytomegalovirus exposure and HLA in healthy donors. Profiling relied on immunoSEQ multiplex PCR, and the TCRdb table lists in-frame clones only, not all of them. In the table there are 100,000 to 150,000 clones, just under 80% of which are singletons. The sequenced sample was PBMCs. Source of these receptors: a young man in good health and CMV-seronegative. The CDR3 runs from the conserved cysteine through the conserved F or W. A D gene is named only where the DNA matches it firmly. A row's size may be missing; if present it is once, few, many or a size class.

TRBV25-1	.	TRBJ2-2	.	CASSGPFGRTNTGELFF	TGTGCCAGCAGTGGGCCCTTTGGTCGAACGAACACCGGGGAGCTGTTTTTT
TRBV2	few	TRBJ1-6	.	CASSEDSGGNSPLHF	TGTGCCAGCAGTGAAGATTCGGGTGGGAATTCACCCCTCCACTTT
TRBV5-4	.	TRBJ2-4	.	CASSAGPTKNIQYF	TGTGCCAGCAGCGCGGGCCCGACCAAAAACATTCAGTACTTC
TRBV7-9	once	TRBJ1-5	.	CASSLGQDSNQPQHF	TGTGCCAGCAGCTTAGGGCAGGATAGCAATCAGCCCCAGCATTTT
TRBV5-6	few	TRBJ1-5	.	CASSLFRASGQPQHF	TGTGCCAGCAGCTTATTCAGGGCCTCTGGGCAGCCCCAGCATTTT
TRBV29-1	.	TRBJ2-5	TRBD1	CSAGQGEWETQYF	TGCAGCGCCGGACAGGGCGAATGGGAGACCCAGTACTTC
TRBV6-1	.	TRBJ1-4	.	CASSGAGLGEKLFF	TGTGCCAGCAGTGGGGCAGGGTTGGGTGAAAAACTGTTTTTT
TRBV19	.	TRBJ1-1	.	CASSISQVTEAFF	TGTGCCAGTAGTATCAGTCAGGTAACTGAAGCTTTCTTT
TRBV2	.	TRBJ1-1	.	CASSPATGNTEAFF	TGTGCCAGCAGCCCTGCGACAGGGAACACTGAAGCTTTCTTT
TRBV5-1	.	TRBJ1-1	TRBD1	CASSRVTGRNTEAFF	TGCGCCAGCAGCCGGGTGACAGGGCGGAACACTGAAGCTTTCTTT